The 18 T cell receptor beta chains below were found in one sample sequenced in a study of identical twins. TCRdb called the 5' RACE reads again in MiXCR, with one record for every CDR3 protein. The sample lists roughly 1.6 million distinct CDR3 sequences; more than 30% were seen once. Material: cord blood. These receptors were taken from a newborn girl in good health.

The chain links TRBV28 to TRBJ1-4; D not resolved. CDR1 is MDHEN, CDR2 SYDVKM, per germline. Trimming removed 5 bases at V and 4 bases at J, with 11 bases between. The CDR3 runs to 14 residues. The CDR3: CASSEWSGNEKLFF. The CDR3 bases are TGTGCCAGCAGTGAGTGGTCGGGTAATGAAAAACTGTTTTTT.

As regards this clonotype: A read error is possible here, since a much larger clone lies one base away. The chain carries TRBV2 and TRBJ2-4, with TRBD2 identical over 8 bases. The J call may be incorrect, as the DNA end agrees better with TRBJ2-7. CDR1 SNHLY and CDR2 FYNNEI come from the germline V gene. This CDR3 spans 14 amino acids. CDR3 residues: CASSELAGCYEQYF. The CDR3 coding sequence is TGTGCCAGCAGTGAACTAGCGGGCTGCTACGAGCAGTACTTC.

The gene calls are TRBV6-5 and TRBJ1-2; D might be TRBD1 (5 bases). The CDR3 has 15 amino acids. Trimming cost V 5 bases and J 2 bases, with 15 bases left between them. Germline CDR1 and CDR2: MNHEY and SVGAGI. CDR3: CASSPGRNPNYGYTF. CDR3 bases: TGTGCCAGCAGTCCGGGACGAAACCCAAACTATGGCTACACCTTC.

This chain connects TRBV25-1 to TRBJ2-1, with 12 bases lining up with TRBD1. Trimming removed 4 bases from V and 7 bases from J; junction bases left unmatched: 2. This CDR3 comprises 14 residues. Germline V CDR1 and CDR2: MGHDK, SYGVNS. The CDR3 nucleotides read TGTGCCAGCAGTGGGGACAGGGGGCGGAATGAGCAGTTCTTC. Residues: CASSGDRGRNEQFF.

The chain combines TRBV20-1 with TRBJ2-7, with D maybe TRBD2 (6 bases). This CDR3 has 13 amino acids. Trimming removed 6 bases from V and 0 bases from J, with 12 bases in between. Germline values: CDR1 DFQATT, CDR2 SNEGSKA (reference sequence). CDR3 sequence (DNA): TGCAGTGCGGGCCGGGACTTCTCCTACGAGCAGTACTTC. This sequence encodes CSAGRDFSYEQYF.

V usage is TRBV30 and J usage is TRBJ1-2; the D gene is possibly TRBD1 (5 bases). V shed 2 bases and J shed 5 bases, with 15 bases lying between them. Germline assignment: CDR1 GTSNPN and CDR2 SVGIG (reference sequence). The CDR3 loop spans 14 amino acids. The CDR3 DNA is TGTGCCTGGAGTTCCTCCGGGACTTTATATGGCTACACCTTC. Translation gives CAWSSSGTLYGYTF.

This rearrangement joins TRBV7-9 to TRBJ2-7, with D tentatively TRBD2 (7 bases). V was pared by 1 base and J by 3 bases, with 16 bases between. The CDR3 runs to 16 residues. Per the germline V gene, CDR1 is SEHNR and CDR2 is FQNEAQ (reference sequence). CDR3 DNA: TGTGCCAGCAGCTTAGGACCGAGGGGGGGCCGCTACGAGCAGTACTTC. The encoded protein is CASSLGPRGGRYEQYF.

This clonotype appeared a few times. V gene TRBV20-1 combines with J gene TRBJ1-5; D unresolved. Germline CDR1 and CDR2: DFQATT and SNEGSKA (reference sequence). Trimming took 0 bases from V and 0 from J, leaving 9 bases between them. CDR3 size: 15 residues. CDR3 nucleotide sequence: TGCAGTGCTAGAGATATTGGTTATAGCAATCAGCCCCAGCATTTT. Translated: CSARDIGYSNQPQHF.

This clonotype was seen more than once but under ten times. The rearrangement uses TRBV5-1 and TRBJ2-3, with 7 positions matching TRBD1. CDR1 and CDR2 from the germline V gene are SGHRS and YFSETQ. The CDR3 totals 16 residues. Germline trimming cut 0 bases from V and 2 bases from J; bases unmatched to any gene: 6. The CDR3 coding sequence is TGCGCCAGCAGCTTGGACTCGGGACAGTACACAGATACGCAGTATTTT. It encodes CASSLDSGQYTDTQYF.

In its sample, this clonotype was seen a few times. The chain is built from TRBV7-9 and TRBJ2-5; D gene unclear. V was trimmed by 0 bases and J by 3 bases, leaving 5 bases between them. Germline V lookup: CDR1 SEHNR, CDR2 FQNEAQ (reference sequence). The CDR3 runs to 13 residues. CDR3 in amino acids: CASSLALKETQYF. The CDR3 DNA is TGTGCCAGCAGCTTAGCGCTTAAAGAGACCCAGTACTTC.

The chain uses TRBV19 and TRBJ1-2, with 8 bases that match TRBD1. This CDR3 region has 16 residues. Germline values: CDR1 LNHDA, CDR2 SQIVND (reference sequence). V was clipped by 4 bases and J by 3 bases; unmatched bases: 10. CDR3 nucleotides: TGTGCCAGTAGTAGCCGGTGGACAGGGATTGACTATGGCTACACCTTC. Translating gives CASSSRWTGIDYGYTF.

This clonotype has a handful of counts. This chain links TRBV4-1 with TRBJ1-1; 7 nucleotides agree with TRBD1. The germline V gene encodes CDR1 MGHRA and CDR2 YSYEKL. This CDR3 contains 14 residues. V gave up 2 bases and J gave up 5 bases; unmatched junction bases: 5. The CDR3 nucleotides read TGCGCCAGCAGCCAAAGACAGGGAAGGACTGAAGCTTTCTTT. It codes for CASSQRQGRTEAFF.

The rearrangement uses TRBV28 and TRBJ1-5; D remains ambiguous. The CDR3 sequence is 11 residues long. Germline V gene data show CDR1 as MDHEN and CDR2 as SYDVKM. V was pared by 4 bases and J by 7 bases, with 5 bases between. The CDR3 region has the DNA TGTGCCAGCAGTTCTGAACAGCCCCAGCATTTT. This sequence encodes CASSSEQPQHF.

V usage is TRBV13 and J usage is TRBJ2-3; 8 nucleotides line up with TRBD2. Germline CDR1 and CDR2: PRHDT and FYEKMQ (reference sequence). CDR3 length: 13 amino acids. V lost 5 bases, J lost 11 bases, and 9 bases stayed unmatched. The CDR3 spells CASSLSGNREQYF. CDR3 bases: TGTGCCAGCAGCCTTAGCGGGAACAGAGAGCAGTATTTT.

In its sample, this clonotype was seen a few times. This sequence joins TRBV3-1 and TRBJ1-2; D gene uncertain. Deletions cut 1 base from V and 4 bases from J, with 10 bases between. Germline CDR1 LGHDT, CDR2 YNNKEL (reference sequence). The CDR3 runs to 14 residues. This chain's CDR3 is CASSQAVDGYGYTF. DNA of the CDR3: TGTGCCAGCAGCCAAGCCGTGGACGGCTATGGCTACACCTTC.

On this clonotype itself: A junction end diverges from the germline sequence, so it may reflect a read error. The V gene is TRBV3-1, the J gene TRBJ2-4; D possibly corresponds to TRBD2 (5 bases). The CDR3 length is 18 residues. CDR1 and CDR2 from the germline V gene are LGHDT and YNNKEL (reference sequence). CDR3 sequence (DNA): TGTGCCAGCAGCCAACGTGCCACTCAACTCCTAGCCAAAAACATTCGGTACTTC. It yields the protein CASSQRATQLLAKNIRYF.

The rearrangement joins TRBV4-1 to TRBJ2-3, with 15 bases lining up with TRBD2. Germline CDR1 MGHRA, CDR2 YSYEKL. The CDR3 sequence is 21 residues long. The J segment lost 2 bases and the V segment lost 2 bases, leaving 14 bases of the junction unmatched. This CDR3 reads CASSQPGLAGGPRPHTDTQYF. DNA of the CDR3: TGCGCCAGCAGCCAACCCGGACTAGCGGGAGGGCCTAGGCCACACACAGATACGCAGTATTTT.

This clonotype showed up just once. In DNA, the CDR3 is TGTGCCACCAGTGGTCGAGGACTAGCTGGGACTGGGGCCCAGTACTTC. Protein sequence: CATSGRGLAGTGAQYF. The rearrangement joins TRBV24-1 to TRBJ2-5; TRBD2 agrees at 8 bases. The CDR3 loop spans 16 amino acids. The germline CDR1 and CDR2 sequences are KGHDR and SFDVKD. V trimming: 5 bases; J trimming: 9 bases; junction bases outside the gene matches: 16.